This T cell receptor beta chain was recorded in a study of T cells after yellow fever vaccination. Germline V lookup: CDR1 ENHRY, CDR2 SYGVKD. The CDR3 covers 13 residues. MiXCR, run by TCRdb on the 5' RACE reads, gives a single entry per CDR3 protein. The sample includes 400,000 or so distinct CDR3 sequences, 6% to 8% of them seen just once. V usage is TRBV10-3 and J usage is TRBJ2-1; D may match TRBD1 or TRBD2 (5 bases each). This specimen was PBMCs, taken 5 days after the yellow fever booster vaccination. The sequence came from a man younger than 45 who received the YFV17D yellow fever vaccine. The CDR3 sequence: CVVNSGDDNEQFF. CDR3 coding DNA: TGTGTCGTCAACTCCGGGGACGACAATGAGCAGTTCTTC.